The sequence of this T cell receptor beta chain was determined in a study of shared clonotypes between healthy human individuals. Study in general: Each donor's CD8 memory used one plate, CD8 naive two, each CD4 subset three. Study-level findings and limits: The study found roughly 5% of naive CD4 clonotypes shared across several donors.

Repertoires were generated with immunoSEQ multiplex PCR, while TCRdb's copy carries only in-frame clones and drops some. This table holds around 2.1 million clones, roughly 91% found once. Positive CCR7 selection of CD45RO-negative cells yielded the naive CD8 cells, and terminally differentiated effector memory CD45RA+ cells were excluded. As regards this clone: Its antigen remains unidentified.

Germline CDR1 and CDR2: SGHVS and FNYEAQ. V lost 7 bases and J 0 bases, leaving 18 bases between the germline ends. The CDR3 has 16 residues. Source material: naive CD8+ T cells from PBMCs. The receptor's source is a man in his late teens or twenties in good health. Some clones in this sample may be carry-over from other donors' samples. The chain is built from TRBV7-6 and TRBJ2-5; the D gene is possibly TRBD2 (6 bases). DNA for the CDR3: TGTGCCAGCATCCGGGGGACGGGGGTGTACCAAGAGACCCAGTACTTC. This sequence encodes CASIRGTGVYQETQYF.